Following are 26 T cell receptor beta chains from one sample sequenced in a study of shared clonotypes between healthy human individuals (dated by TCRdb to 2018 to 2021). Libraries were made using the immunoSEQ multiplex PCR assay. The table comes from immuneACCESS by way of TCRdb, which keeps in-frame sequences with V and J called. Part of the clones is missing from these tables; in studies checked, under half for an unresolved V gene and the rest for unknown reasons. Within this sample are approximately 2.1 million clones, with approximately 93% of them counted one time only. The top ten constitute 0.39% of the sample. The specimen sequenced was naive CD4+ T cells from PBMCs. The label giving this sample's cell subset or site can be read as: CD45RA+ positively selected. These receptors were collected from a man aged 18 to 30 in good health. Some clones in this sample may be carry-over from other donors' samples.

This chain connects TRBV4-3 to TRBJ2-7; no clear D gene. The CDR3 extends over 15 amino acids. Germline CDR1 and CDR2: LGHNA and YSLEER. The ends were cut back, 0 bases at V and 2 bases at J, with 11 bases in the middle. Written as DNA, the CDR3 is TGCGCCAGCAGCCAAGATCGTGGAAACCCCTACGAGCAGTACTTC. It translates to CASSQDRGNPYEQYF.

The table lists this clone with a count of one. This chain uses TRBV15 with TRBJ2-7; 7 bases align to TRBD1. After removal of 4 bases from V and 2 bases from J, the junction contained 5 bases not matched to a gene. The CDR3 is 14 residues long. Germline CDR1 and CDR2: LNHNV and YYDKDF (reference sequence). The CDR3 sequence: CATSTDRVAYEQYF. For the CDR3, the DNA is TGTGCCACCAGCACCGACAGGGTGGCCTACGAGCAGTACTTC. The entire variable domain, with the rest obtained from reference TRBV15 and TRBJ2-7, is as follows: DAMVIQNPRYQVTQFGKPVTLSCSQTLNHNVMYWYQQKSSQAPKLLFHYYDKDFNNEADTPDNFQSRRPNTSFCFLDIRSPGLGDTAMYLCATSTDRVAYEQYFGPGTRLTVT.

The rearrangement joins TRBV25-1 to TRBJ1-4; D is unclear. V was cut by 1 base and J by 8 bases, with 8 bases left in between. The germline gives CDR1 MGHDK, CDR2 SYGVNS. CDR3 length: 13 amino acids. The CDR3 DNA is TGTGCCAGCAGTGAATTCGTTGGGGAAAAACTGTTTTTT. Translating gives CASSEFVGEKLFF.

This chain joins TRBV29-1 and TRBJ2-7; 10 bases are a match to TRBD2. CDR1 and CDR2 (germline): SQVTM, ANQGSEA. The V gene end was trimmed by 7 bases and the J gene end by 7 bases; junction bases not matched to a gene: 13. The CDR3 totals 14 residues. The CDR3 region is CSAVPSGRGREQYF. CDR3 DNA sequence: TGCAGCGCGGTTCCTAGCGGGAGAGGTCGGGAGCAGTACTTC.

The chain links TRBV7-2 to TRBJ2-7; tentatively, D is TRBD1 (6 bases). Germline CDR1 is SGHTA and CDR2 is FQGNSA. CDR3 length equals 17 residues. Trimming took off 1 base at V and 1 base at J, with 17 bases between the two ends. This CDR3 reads CASSLGSFWGRSYEQYF. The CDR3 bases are TGTGCCAGCAGCTTAGGGAGTTTCTGGGGGCGATCCTACGAGCAGTACTTC. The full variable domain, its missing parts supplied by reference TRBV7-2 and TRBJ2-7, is GAGVSQSPSNKVTEKGKDVELRCDPISGHTALYWYRQSLGQGLEFLIYFQGNSAPDKSGLPSDRFSAERTGGSVSTLTIQRTQQEDSAVYLCASSLGSFWGRSYEQYFGPGTRLTVT.

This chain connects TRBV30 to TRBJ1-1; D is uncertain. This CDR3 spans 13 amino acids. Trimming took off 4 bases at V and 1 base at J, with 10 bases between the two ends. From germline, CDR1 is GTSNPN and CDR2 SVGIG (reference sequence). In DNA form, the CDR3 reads TGTGCCTGGATTATCGGAACGAACACTGAAGCTTTCTTT. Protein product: CAWIIGTNTEAFF.

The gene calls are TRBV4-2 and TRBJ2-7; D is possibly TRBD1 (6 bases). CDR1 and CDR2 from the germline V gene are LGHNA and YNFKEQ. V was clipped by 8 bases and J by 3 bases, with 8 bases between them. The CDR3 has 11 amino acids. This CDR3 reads CASQGIYEQYF. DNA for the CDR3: TGTGCCAGCCAGGGGATCTACGAGCAGTACTTC.

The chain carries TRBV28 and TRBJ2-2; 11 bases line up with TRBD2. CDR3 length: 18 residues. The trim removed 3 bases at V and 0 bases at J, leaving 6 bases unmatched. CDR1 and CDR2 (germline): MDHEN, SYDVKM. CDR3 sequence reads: CASSFPSGRPPNTGELFF. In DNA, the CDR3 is TGTGCCAGCAGTTTCCCTAGCGGGAGGCCCCCGAACACCGGGGAGCTGTTTTTT. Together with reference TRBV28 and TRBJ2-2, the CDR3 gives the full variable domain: DVKVTQSSRYLVKRTGEKVFLECVQDMDHENMFWYRQDPGLGLRLIYFSYDVKMKEKGDIPEGYSVSREKKERFSLILESASTNQTSMYLCASSFPSGRPPNTGELFFGEGSRLTVL.

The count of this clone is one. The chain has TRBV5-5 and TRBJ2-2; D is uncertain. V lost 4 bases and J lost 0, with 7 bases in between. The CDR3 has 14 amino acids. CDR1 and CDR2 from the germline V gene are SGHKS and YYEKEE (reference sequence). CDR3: CASSVGSNTGELFF. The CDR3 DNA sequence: TGTGCCAGCAGCGTGGGGTCGAACACCGGGGAGCTGTTTTTT.

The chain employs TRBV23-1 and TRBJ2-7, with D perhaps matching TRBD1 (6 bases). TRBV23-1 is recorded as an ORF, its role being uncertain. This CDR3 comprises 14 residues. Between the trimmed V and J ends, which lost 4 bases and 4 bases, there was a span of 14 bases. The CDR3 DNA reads TGCGCCAGCAGTCGCGCCCACAGGGTATACGAGCAGTACTTC. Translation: CASSRAHRVYEQYF.

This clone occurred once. Here the CDR3 reads CASSLRAGGEDTQYF. Written as DNA, the CDR3 is TGTGCCAGCAGCTTAAGGGCAGGGGGCGAAGATACGCAGTATTTT. The V and J genes are TRBV7-3 and TRBJ2-3; 8 bases fit TRBD1. This CDR3 is 15 amino acids long. V was pared by 1 base and J by 5 bases, with 5 bases of the junction left unmatched. Germline V CDR1 and CDR2: SGHTA, FQGTGA.

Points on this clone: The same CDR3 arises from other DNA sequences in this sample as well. CDR3 nucleotide sequence: TGTGCCAGCAGTTACCCCGGGACTAGCGGGAAGCAGTTCTTC. Translated, it gives CASSYPGTSGKQFF. The V and J genes are TRBV6-5 and TRBJ2-1; TRBD2 matches 13 bases. There are 14 residues in the CDR3. Germline V gives CDR1 MNHEY, CDR2 SVGAGI. The V segment lost 2 bases and the J segment 11 bases; nucleotides outside the gene matches: 3.

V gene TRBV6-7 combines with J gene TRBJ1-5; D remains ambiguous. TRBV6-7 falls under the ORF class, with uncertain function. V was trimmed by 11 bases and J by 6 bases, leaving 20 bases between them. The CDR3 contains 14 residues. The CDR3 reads CAPNAGMDGQPQHF. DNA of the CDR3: TGTGCCCCCAATGCCGGGATGGATGGTCAGCCCCAGCATTTT.

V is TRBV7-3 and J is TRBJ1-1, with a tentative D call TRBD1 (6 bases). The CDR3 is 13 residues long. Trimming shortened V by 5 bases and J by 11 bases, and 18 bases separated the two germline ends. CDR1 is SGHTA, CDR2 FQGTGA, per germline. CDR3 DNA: TGTGCCAGCAGCCCGACGGGGGGCTCCGGGGCTTTCTTT. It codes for CASSPTGGSGAFF.

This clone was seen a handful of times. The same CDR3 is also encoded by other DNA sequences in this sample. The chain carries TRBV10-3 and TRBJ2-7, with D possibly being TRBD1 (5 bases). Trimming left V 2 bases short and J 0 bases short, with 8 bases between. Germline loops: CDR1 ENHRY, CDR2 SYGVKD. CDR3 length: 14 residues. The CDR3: CAISERQSSYEQYF. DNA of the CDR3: TGTGCCATCAGTGAGCGACAGTCCTCCTACGAGCAGTACTTC.

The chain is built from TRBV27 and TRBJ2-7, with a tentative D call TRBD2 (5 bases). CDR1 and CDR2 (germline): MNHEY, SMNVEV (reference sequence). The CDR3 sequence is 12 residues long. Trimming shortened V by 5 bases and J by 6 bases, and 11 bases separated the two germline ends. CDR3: CASSTGGSEQYF. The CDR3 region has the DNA TGTGCCAGCAGTACCGGTGGGAGCGAGCAGTACTTC.

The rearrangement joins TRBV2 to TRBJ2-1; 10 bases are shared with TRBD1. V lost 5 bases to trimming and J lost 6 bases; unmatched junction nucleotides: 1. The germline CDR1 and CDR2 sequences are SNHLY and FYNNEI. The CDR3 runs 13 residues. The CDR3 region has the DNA TGTGCCAGCAGTAGGGACAGGGGCAATGAGCAGTTCTTC. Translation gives CASSRDRGNEQFF.

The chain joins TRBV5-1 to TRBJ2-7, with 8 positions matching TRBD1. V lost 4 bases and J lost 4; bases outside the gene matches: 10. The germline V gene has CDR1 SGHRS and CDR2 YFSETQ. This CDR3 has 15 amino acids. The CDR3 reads CASSPYGTGRYEQYF. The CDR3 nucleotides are TGCGCCAGCAGCCCCTACGGGACAGGTCGTTACGAGCAGTACTTC.

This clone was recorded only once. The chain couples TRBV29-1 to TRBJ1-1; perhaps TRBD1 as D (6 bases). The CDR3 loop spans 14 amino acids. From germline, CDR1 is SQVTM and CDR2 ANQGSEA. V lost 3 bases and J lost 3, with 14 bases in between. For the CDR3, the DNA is TGCAGCGTTGAGTGGGGGGGCGGTGACACTGAAGCTTTCTTT. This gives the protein CSVEWGGGDTEAFF.

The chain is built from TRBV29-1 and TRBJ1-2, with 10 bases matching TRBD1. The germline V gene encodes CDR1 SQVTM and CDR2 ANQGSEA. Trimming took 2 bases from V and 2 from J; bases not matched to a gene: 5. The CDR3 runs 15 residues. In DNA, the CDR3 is TGCAGCGTTGAACCCTCGGGACAGGGGAACTATGGCTACACCTTC. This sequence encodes CSVEPSGQGNYGYTF.

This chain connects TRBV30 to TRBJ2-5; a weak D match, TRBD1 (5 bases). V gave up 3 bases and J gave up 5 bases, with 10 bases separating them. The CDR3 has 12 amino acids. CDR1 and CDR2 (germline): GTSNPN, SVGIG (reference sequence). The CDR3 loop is CAWSSGFETQYF. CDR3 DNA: TGTGCCTGGAGCTCAGGGTTTGAGACCCAGTACTTC.

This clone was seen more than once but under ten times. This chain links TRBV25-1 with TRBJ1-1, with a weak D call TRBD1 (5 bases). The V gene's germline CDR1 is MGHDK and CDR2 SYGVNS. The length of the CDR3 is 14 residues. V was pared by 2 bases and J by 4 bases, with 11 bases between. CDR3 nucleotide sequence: TGTGCCAGCAGTGAAGCCAGGGCGGGCACTGAAGCTTTCTTT. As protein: CASSEARAGTEAFF. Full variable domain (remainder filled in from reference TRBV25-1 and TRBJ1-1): EADIYQTPRYLVIGTGKKITLECSQTMGHDKMYWYQQDPGMELHLIHYSYGVNSTEKGDLSSESTVSRIRTEHFPLTLESARPSHTSQYLCASSEARAGTEAFFGQGTRLTVV.

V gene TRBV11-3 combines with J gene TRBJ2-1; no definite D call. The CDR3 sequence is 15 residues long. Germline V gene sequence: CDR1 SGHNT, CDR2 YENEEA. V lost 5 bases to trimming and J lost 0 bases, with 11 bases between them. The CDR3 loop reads CASSPKSSSYNEQFF. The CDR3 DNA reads TGTGCCAGCAGCCCCAAGTCTAGCTCCTACAATGAGCAGTTCTTC.

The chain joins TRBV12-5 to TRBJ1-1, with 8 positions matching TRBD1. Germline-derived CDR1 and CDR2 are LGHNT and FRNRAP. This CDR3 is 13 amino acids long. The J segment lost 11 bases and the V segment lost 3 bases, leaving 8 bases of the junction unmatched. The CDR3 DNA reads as TGTGCTAGTGGTTTCTCAGGGGGCTGGGATGCTTTCTTT. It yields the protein CASGFSGGWDAFF. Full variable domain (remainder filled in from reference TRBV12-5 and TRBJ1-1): DARVTQTPRHKVTEMGQEVTMRCQPILGHNTVFWYRQTMMQGLELLAYFRNRAPLDDSGMPKDRFSAEMPDATLATLKIQPSEPRDSAVYFCASGFSGGWDAFFGQGTRLTVV.

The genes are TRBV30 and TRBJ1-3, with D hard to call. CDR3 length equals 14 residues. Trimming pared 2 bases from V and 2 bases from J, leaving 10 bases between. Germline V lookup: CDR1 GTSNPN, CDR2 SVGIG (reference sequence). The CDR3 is CAWSSGIPGNTIYF. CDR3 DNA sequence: TGTGCCTGGAGTTCTGGAATTCCTGGAAACACCATATATTTT.

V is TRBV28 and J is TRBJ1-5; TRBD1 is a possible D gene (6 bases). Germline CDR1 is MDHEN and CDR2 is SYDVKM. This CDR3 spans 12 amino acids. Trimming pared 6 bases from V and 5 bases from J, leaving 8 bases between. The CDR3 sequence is CASRDSHQPQHF. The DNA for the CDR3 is TGTGCCAGCAGGGACAGTCATCAGCCCCAGCATTTT.